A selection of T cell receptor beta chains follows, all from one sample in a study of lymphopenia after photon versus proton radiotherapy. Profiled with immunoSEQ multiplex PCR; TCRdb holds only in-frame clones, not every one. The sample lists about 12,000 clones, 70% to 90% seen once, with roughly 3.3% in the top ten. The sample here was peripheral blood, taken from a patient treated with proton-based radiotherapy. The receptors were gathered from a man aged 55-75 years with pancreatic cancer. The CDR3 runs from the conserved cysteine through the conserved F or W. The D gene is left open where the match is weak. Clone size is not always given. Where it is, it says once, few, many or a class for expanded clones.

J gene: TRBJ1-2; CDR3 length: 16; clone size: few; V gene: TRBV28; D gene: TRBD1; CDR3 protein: CASKSRDRVPNYGYTF; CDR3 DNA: TGTGCCAGCAAATCGCGGGACAGGGTCCCTAACTATGGCTACACCTTC
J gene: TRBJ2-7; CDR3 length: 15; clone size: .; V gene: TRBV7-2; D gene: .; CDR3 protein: CASSLAGTSTYEQYF; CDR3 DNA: TGTGCCAGCAGCTTAGCCGGGACCTCTACCTACGAGCAGTACTTC
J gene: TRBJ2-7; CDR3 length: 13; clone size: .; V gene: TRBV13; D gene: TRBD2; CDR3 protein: CASSTSGKYEQYF; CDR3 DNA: TGTGCCAGCAGCACCAGCGGGAAGTACGAGCAGTACTTC
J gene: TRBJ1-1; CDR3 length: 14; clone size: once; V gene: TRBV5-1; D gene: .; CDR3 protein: CASKGAPGESEAFF; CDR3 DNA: TGCGCCAGCAAAGGGGCGCCCGGGGAGTCTGAAGCTTTCTTT
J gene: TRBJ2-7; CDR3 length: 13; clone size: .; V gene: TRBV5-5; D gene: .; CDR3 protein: CASSSYPQGREYF; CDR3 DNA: TGTGCCAGCAGCTCATACCCCCAGGGTAGGGAGTACTTC
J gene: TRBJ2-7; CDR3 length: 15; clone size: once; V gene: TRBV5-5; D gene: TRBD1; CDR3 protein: CASSWMGTDAYEQYF; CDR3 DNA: TGTGCCAGCAGCTGGATGGGGACAGACGCCTACGAGCAGTACTTC
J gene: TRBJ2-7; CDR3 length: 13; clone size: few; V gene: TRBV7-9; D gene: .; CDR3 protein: CASSLGTLYEQYF; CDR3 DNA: TGTGCCAGCAGCTTAGGTACACTTTACGAGCAGTACTTC
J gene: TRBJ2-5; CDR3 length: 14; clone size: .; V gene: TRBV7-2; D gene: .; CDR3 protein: CASSPTGRVGTQYF; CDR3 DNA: TGTGCCAGCAGCCCGACAGGGAGGGTGGGGACCCAGTACTTC
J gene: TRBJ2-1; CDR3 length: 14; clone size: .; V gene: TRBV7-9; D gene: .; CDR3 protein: CASSQARGRNEQFF; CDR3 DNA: TGTGCCAGCAGCCAAGCGAGGGGGAGGAATGAGCAGTTCTTC
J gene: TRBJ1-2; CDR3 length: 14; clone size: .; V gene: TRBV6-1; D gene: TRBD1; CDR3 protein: CASSEGQVTYGYTF; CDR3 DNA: TGTGCCAGCAGCGAGGGACAGGTGACGTATGGCTACACCTTC
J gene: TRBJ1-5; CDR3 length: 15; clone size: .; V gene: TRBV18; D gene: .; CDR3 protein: CASSPGREKRQPQHF; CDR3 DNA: TGTGCCAGTTCACCGGGGCGAGAGAAGCGTCAGCCCCAGCATTTT
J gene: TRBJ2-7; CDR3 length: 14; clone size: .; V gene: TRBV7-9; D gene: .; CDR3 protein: CASSFQRDSYEQYF; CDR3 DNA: TGTGCCAGCAGCTTTCAACGGGATTCCTACGAGCAGTACTTC
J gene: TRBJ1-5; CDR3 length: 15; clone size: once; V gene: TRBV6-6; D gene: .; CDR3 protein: CASSYSRPGSQPQHF; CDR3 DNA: TGTGCCAGCAGTTACTCGAGGCCAGGGAGTCAGCCCCAGCATTTT
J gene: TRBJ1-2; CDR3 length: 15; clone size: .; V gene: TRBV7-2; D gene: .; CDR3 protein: CASSLVRAGRGGYTF; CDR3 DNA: TGTGCCAGCAGCTTAGTTCGGGCAGGTAGGGGAGGCTACACCTTC
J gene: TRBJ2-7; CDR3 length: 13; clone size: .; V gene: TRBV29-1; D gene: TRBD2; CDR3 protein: CSVRTSGSYEQYF; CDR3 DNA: TGCAGCGTCAGGACTAGCGGGAGTTACGAGCAGTACTTC
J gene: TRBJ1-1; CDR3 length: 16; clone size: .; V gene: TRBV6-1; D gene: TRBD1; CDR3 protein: CASSELQGALTTEAFF; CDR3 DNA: TGTGCCAGCAGTGAATTACAGGGGGCGCTTACCACTGAAGCTTTCTTT
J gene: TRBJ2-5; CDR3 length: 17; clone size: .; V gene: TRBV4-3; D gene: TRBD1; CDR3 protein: CASSQGRPGQAQETQYF; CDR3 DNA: TGCGCCAGCAGCCAGGGGCGCCCGGGACAGGCTCAAGAGACCCAGTACTTC
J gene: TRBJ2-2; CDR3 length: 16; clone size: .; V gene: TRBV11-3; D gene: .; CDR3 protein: CASSPRGRADTGELFF; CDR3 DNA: TGTGCCAGCAGCCCCCGGGGGCGGGCGGACACCGGGGAGCTGTTTTTT
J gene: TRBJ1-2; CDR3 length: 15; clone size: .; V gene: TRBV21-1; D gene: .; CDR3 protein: CASITLGQFDYGYTF; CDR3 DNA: TGTGCCAGCATAACCCTGGGACAGTTCGACTATGGCTACACCTTC
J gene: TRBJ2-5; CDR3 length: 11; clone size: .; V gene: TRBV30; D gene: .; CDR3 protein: CAWSSQETQYF; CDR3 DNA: TGTGCCTGGAGCTCACAAGAGACCCAGTACTTC
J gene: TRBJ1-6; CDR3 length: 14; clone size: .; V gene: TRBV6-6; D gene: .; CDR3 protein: CASSSGFYNSPLHF; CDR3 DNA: TGTGCCAGCAGTTCCGGGTTTTATAATTCACCCCTCCACTTT
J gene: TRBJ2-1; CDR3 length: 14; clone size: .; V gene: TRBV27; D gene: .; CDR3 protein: CASSFTTGGNEQFF; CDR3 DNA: TGTGCCAGCAGTTTTACAACTGGGGGAAATGAGCAGTTCTTC
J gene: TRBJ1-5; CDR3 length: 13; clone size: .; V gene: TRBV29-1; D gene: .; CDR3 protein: CSAGENSNQPQHF; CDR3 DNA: TGCAGCGCGGGGGAAAATAGCAATCAGCCCCAGCATTTT
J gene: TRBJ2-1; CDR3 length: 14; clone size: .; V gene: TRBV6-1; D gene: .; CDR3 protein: CATEKDSLYNEQFF; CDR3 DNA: TGTGCCACCGAAAAGGACAGCCTATACAATGAGCAGTTCTTC
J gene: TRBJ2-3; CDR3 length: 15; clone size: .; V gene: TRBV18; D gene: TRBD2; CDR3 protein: CASSLGLAATDTQYF; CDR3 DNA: TGTGCCAGCTCACTCGGACTAGCGGCCACAGATACGCAGTATTTT
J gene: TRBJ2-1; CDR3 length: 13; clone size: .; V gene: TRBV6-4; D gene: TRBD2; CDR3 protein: CASSGGSANEQFF; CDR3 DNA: TGTGCCAGCAGTGGCGGGAGTGCCAATGAGCAGTTCTTC
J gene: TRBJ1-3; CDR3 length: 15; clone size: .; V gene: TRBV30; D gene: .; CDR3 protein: CAWSRGTPSGNTIYF; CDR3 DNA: TGTGCCTGGAGTCGTGGGACCCCTTCTGGAAACACCATATATTTT
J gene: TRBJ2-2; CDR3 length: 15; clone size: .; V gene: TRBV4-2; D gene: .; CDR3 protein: CASSQVFRNTGELFF; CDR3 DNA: TGTGCCAGCAGCCAAGTTTTCAGGAACACCGGGGAGCTGTTTTTT
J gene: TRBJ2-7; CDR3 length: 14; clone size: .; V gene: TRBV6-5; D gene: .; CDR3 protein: CASSSHRNSYEQYF; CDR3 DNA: TGTGCCAGCAGTTCCCATAGAAATTCCTACGAGCAGTACTTC
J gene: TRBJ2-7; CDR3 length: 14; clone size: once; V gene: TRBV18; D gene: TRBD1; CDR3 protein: CASSPRGQTYEQYF; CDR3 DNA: TGTGCCAGCTCACCAAGGGGACAGACCTACGAGCAGTACTTC
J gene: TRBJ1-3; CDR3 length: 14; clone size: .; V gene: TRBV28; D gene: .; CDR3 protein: CASSLGRGGNTIYF; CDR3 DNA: TGTGCCAGCAGTTTAGGGCGCGGAGGAAACACCATATATTTT
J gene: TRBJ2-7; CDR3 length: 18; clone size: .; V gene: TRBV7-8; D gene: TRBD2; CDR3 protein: CASSLGGGSGMLSYEQYF; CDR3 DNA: TGTGCCAGCAGCTTAGGAGGAGGTAGCGGGATGTTGTCCTACGAGCAGTACTTC
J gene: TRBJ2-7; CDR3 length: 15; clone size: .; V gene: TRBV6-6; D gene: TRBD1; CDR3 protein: CASSFGQVSSYEQYF; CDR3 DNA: TGTGCCAGCAGTTTTGGACAGGTCAGCTCCTACGAGCAGTACTTC
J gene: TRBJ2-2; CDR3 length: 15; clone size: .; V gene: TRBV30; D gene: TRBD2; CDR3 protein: CAWRGLAGEIGELFF; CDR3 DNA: TGTGCCTGGAGGGGACTAGCGGGAGAAATCGGGGAGCTGTTTTTT
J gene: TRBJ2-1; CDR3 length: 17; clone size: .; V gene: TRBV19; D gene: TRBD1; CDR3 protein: CASSMTTGGGFGNEQFF; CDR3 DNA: TGTGCCAGTAGCATGACCACAGGGGGTGGATTCGGAAATGAGCAGTTCTTC
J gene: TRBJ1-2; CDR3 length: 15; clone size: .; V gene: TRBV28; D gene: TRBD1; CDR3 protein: CASSRTGYKDYGYTF; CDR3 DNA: TGTGCCAGCAGTAGGACAGGGTACAAGGACTATGGCTACACCTTC
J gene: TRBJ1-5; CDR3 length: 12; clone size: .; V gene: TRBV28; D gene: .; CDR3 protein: CASSLPGTPGHF; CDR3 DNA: TGTGCCAGCAGTTTACCCGGGACACCTGGGCATTTT
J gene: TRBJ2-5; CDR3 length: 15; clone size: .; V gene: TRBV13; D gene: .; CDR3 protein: CASSPRRGVGETQYF; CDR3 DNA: TGTGCCAGCAGTCCTAGGAGGGGAGTGGGTGAGACCCAGTACTTC
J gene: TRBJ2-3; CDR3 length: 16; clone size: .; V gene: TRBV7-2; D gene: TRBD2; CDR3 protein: CASSRQGGLITDTQYF; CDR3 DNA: TGTGCCAGCAGCCGCCAGGGAGGGCTTATCACAGATACGCAGTATTTT
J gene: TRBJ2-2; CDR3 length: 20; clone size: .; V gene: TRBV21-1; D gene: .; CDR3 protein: CASSEISPPTDREDTGELFF; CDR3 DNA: TGTGCCAGCAGCGAAATTTCACCCCCCACCGACAGGGAGGACACCGGGGAGCTGTTTTTT
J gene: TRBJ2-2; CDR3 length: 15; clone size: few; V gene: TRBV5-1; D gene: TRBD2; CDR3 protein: CASSLGTSVSGELFF; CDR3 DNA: TGCGCCAGCAGCTTAGGGACTAGCGTATCCGGGGAGCTGTTTTTT
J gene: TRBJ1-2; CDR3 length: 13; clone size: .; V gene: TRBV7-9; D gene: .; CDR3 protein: CASSLAGGRGYTF; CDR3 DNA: TGTGCCAGCAGCTTAGCAGGGGGTCGCGGCTACACCTTC
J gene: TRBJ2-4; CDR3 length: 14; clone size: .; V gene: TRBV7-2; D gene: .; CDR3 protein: CASSLIGATGIQYF; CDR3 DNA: TGTGCCAGCAGCTTAATAGGGGCTACGGGGATTCAGTACTTC
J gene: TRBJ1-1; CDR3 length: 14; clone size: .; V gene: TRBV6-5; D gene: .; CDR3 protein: CASRLGGRLSEAFF; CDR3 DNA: TGTGCCAGCAGATTAGGAGGACGGTTATCTGAAGCTTTCTTT
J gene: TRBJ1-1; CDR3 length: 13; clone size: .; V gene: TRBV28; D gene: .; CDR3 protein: CASSLIQNTEAFF; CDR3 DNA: TGTGCCAGCAGTTTAATCCAGAACACTGAAGCTTTCTTT
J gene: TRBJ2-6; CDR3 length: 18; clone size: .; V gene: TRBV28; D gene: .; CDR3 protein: CASSLLGFSSSGANVLTF; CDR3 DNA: TGTGCCAGCAGTTTATTGGGGTTTTCGAGCTCTGGGGCCAACGTCCTGACTTTC
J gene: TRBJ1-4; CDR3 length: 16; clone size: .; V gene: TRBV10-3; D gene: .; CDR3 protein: CAISEGGAGTNEKLFF; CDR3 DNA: TGTGCCATCAGTGAGGGGGGGGCCGGTACTAATGAAAAACTGTTTTTT
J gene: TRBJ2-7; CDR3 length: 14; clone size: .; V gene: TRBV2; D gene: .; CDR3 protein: CASSRRDRIYEQYF; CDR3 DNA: TGTGCCAGCAGCCGGAGAGACAGAATCTACGAGCAGTACTTC
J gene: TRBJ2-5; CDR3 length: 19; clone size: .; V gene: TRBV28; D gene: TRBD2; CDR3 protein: CASSFFLGLAGEGQETQYF; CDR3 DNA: TGTGCCAGCAGTTTCTTCCTGGGACTAGCGGGAGAGGGGCAAGAGACCCAGTACTTC
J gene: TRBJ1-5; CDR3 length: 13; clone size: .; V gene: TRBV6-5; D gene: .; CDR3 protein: CASSLNSNQPQHF; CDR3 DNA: TGTGCCAGCAGCCTCAATAGCAATCAGCCCCAGCATTTT